This T cell receptor (beta chain) appears in the sequencing data of a study of blood T cell repertoires in COVID-19. Libraries were prepared by immunoSEQ multiplex PCR; TCRdb keeps only in-frame clonotypes and omits some of them. The sample yields some 310,000 clones, around 87% seen once. This clone was seen a handful of times. The TCR originated in a man aged 50-59 years with active or convalescent COVID-19. The sample was peripheral blood.

DNA of the CDR3: TGTGCCAGCAGTCTCCCAGGATTGAGCACTGAAGCTTTCTTT. Amino acids: CASSLPGLSTEAFF. The V call is TRBV11-2, the J call TRBJ1-1, with D hard to call. The CDR3 sequence is 14 residues long. Trimming took off 6 bases at V and 4 bases at J, with 15 bases between the two ends. Germline lookup yields CDR1 SGHAT and CDR2 FQNNGV.